The 23 T cell receptor beta chains below come from one sample, sequenced in a study of early T cells in non-severe SARS-CoV-2 infection. TCRdb reprocessed the 5' RACE reads via MiXCR and lists one record per CDR3 protein. The sample yields approximately 35,000 distinct CDR3 sequences, 3.5% to 5% seen once. The sequenced sample was whole blood. These receptors were obtained from an adult who was a healthcare worker with PCR-confirmed SARS-CoV-2 infection or an uninfected control (not recorded which).

The table lists this clonotype with many counts. The chain carries TRBV9 and TRBJ2-7, with 7 nucleotides matching TRBD2. The V segment lost 0 bases and the J segment 2 bases; nucleotides outside the gene matches: 5. The length of the CDR3 is 15 residues. Per the germline V gene, CDR1 is SGDLS and CDR2 is YYNGEE. The CDR3 sequence: CASSVVGDYTYEQYF. CDR3 nucleotide sequence: TGTGCCAGCAGCGTAGTTGGGGACTACACCTACGAGCAGTACTTC. The entire variable domain, with the rest obtained from reference TRBV9 and TRBJ2-7, is as follows: DSGVTQTPKHLITATGQRVTLRCSPRSGDLSVYWYQQSLDQGLQFLIQYYNGEERAKGNILERFSAQQFPDLHSELNLSSLELGDSALYFCASSVVGDYTYEQYFGPGTRLTVT.

This clonotype was seen repeatedly, ten times or more. The chain couples TRBV12-3 or TRBV12-4 to TRBJ2-7; no firm D call. V was shortened by 3 bases and J by 4 bases, with 7 bases between the two germline ends. The CDR3 length is 12 residues. For the CDR3, the DNA is TGTGCCAGCAGTTTTTTCCCATACGAGCAGTACTTC. Residues: CASSFFPYEQYF.

This clonotype has a count of ten or more. The CDR3 region has the DNA TGCGCCAGCAGTTCTAGCGGGAGCAGTGAGCAGTACTTC. Residues: CASSSSGSSEQYF. This chain connects TRBV10-1 to TRBJ2-7; TRBD2 matches 10 bases. CDR3 size: 13 residues. Trimming removed 5 bases from V and 7 bases from J; junction bases left unmatched: 5. CDR1 WNHNN and CDR2 SYGVQD come from the germline V gene (reference sequence).

This clonotype occurred many times. The chain carries TRBV20-1 and TRBJ2-7, with D possibly matching TRBD1 (5 bases). Germline CDR1 DFQATT, CDR2 SNEGSKA (reference sequence). The ends were cut back, 4 bases at V and 2 bases at J, with 12 bases in the middle. This CDR3 comprises 13 residues. CDR3 amino acids: CSATRDLTYEQYF. CDR3 bases: TGCAGTGCTACCAGGGATCTCACCTACGAGCAGTACTTC.

This clonotype was counted at least ten times. The chain couples TRBV20-1 to TRBJ2-1; no reliable D call. Germline V gene data show CDR1 as DFQATT and CDR2 as SNEGSKA (reference sequence). The CDR3 is 10 residues long. Trimming pared 5 bases from V and 6 bases from J, leaving 5 bases between. The CDR3 sequence: CSAVSNEQFF. Written as DNA, the CDR3 is TGCAGTGCTGTAAGCAATGAGCAGTTCTTC.

At least ten counts were recorded for this clonotype. V gene TRBV5-1 combines with J gene TRBJ2-3; 7 bases align to TRBD2. Germline lookup yields CDR1 SGHRS and CDR2 YFSETQ. The CDR3 sequence is 17 residues long. V trimming: 2 bases; J trimming: 8 bases; junction bases outside the gene matches: 17. The DNA of the CDR3 is TGCGCCAGCAGCTTAGGGAGGGCCAGAGGTCTTACCGGTACGCAGTATTTT. Translation gives CASSLGRARGLTGTQYF.

This clonotype was recorded at least ten times. The rearrangement uses TRBV6-6 and TRBJ2-2, with D hard to call. This CDR3 is built from 11 residues. Germline CDR1 is MNHNY and CDR2 is SVGAGI (reference sequence). V lost 4 bases and J 6 bases, leaving 3 bases between the germline ends. The CDR3 sequence is CASSFPGELFF. In DNA, the CDR3 is TGTGCCAGCAGTTTTCCCGGGGAGCTGTTTTTT.

This clonotype was counted many times. The V and J genes are TRBV5-1 and TRBJ1-4; D call uncertain. The germline gives CDR1 SGHRS, CDR2 YFSETQ. There are 14 residues in the CDR3. V gave up 3 bases and J gave up 0 bases, with 6 bases separating them. CDR3 protein: CASSSDSTNEKLFF. The CDR3 DNA reads TGCGCCAGCAGCTCGGATTCAACTAATGAAAAACTGTTTTTT.

This clonotype was detected ten times or more. The chain joins TRBV12-3 or TRBV12-4 to TRBJ2-1; TRBD2 might be the D (5 bases). The CDR3 is 15 residues long. V was clipped by 7 bases and J by 6 bases, with 19 bases between them. The CDR3 loop reads CASTGLFSEGNEQFF. Here the CDR3 DNA reads TGTGCCAGCACCGGGCTCTTCTCAGAGGGCAATGAGCAGTTCTTC.

This clonotype was counted many times. The CDR3, as DNA: TGCGCCAGCAGCCATGCGGCGGCTTTAAGGGGCCAAGAGACCCAGTACTTC. Encoded protein: CASSHAAALRGQETQYF. V usage is TRBV4-1 and J usage is TRBJ2-5; tentative D call: TRBD1 (5 bases). The CDR3 is made up of 17 amino acids. Germline assignment: CDR1 MGHRA and CDR2 YSYEKL. Trimming left V 3 bases short and J 1 base short, with 18 bases between.

This clonotype was seen ten or more times. The rearrangement links TRBV6-5 to TRBJ1-2; 8 nucleotides match TRBD1. The ends lost 8 bases at V and 8 bases at J; junction bases unmatched: 4. Germline-derived CDR1 and CDR2 are MNHEY and SVGAGI. The CDR3 consists of 11 residues. CDR3 DNA sequence: TGTGCCAGCGGACAGGGAATCGGCTACACCTTC. Translated: CASGQGIGYTF.

This clonotype showed up many times. The chain employs TRBV12-3 or TRBV12-4 and TRBJ2-5, with D possibly being TRBD2 (7 bases). V lost 5 bases and J lost 5, with 12 bases in between. The CDR3 is made up of 13 amino acids. CDR3 sequence reads: CASSLGGGETQYF. DNA for the CDR3: TGTGCCAGCAGTCTAGGGGGAGGGGAGACCCAGTACTTC.

This clonotype was recorded many times. The rearrangement uses TRBV12-3 or TRBV12-4 and TRBJ2-1; 7 bases agree with TRBD1. Germline trimming cut 5 bases from V and 4 bases from J; bases unmatched to any gene: 8. The CDR3 is 15 amino acids. The CDR3 region is CASSRDSPAYNEQFF. For the CDR3, the DNA is TGTGCCAGCAGTCGGGACAGCCCGGCTTACAATGAGCAGTTCTTC.

This clonotype occurred many times. J is TRBJ2-3 and V is TRBV6-5, with TRBD2 identical over 16 bases. CDR1 is MNHEY and CDR2 is SVGAGI in the germline V gene. The V gene end was trimmed by 0 bases and the J gene end by 5 bases; junction bases not matched to a gene: 5. The CDR3 runs to 18 residues. For the CDR3, the DNA is TGTGCCAGCAGTTACTCGGGACTAGCGGGAGGGAAGGGAGATACGCAGTATTTT. Translated: CASSYSGLAGGKGDTQYF.

This clonotype was detected ten times or more. The genes are TRBV9 and TRBJ2-7; TRBD1 matches 7 bases. Germline loops: CDR1 SGDLS, CDR2 YYNGEE. The CDR3 covers 14 residues. V trimming: 3 bases; J trimming: 3 bases; junction bases outside the gene matches: 6. The DNA of the CDR3 is TGTGCCAGCAGCGGAGGACAGGCGAACTACGAGCAGTACTTC. Translated: CASSGGQANYEQYF.

This clonotype occurred many times. This chain connects TRBV6-6 to TRBJ2-7; tentatively, D is TRBD1 or TRBD2 (5 bases each). Germline-derived CDR1 and CDR2 are MNHNY and SVGAGI (reference sequence). The CDR3 length is 15 residues. The V and J ends lost 5 bases and 3 bases respectively, with 17 bases between them. This CDR3 reads CASSTIIGTDYEQYF. CDR3 DNA: TGTGCCAGCAGTACCATCATAGGGACGGACTACGAGCAGTACTTC.

This clonotype came up many times. The genes are TRBV12-3 or TRBV12-4 and TRBJ2-1; D uncertain. With 5 bases removed from V and 1 base from J, the gap between germline ends came to 15 bases. The CDR3 sequence is 16 residues long. CDR3 sequence reads: CASSDGVGGSYNEQFF. As DNA, the CDR3 is TGTGCCAGCAGTGACGGCGTCGGCGGTTCCTACAATGAGCAGTTCTTC.

This clonotype was recorded at least ten times. V and J are TRBV4-2 and TRBJ2-3; D gene unclear. Per germline, CDR1 LGHNA and CDR2 YNFKEQ. This CDR3 contains 16 residues. V lost 0 bases, J lost 1 base, and 11 bases lay in between. CDR3 coding DNA: TGTGCCAGCAGCCAAGAAACTCCTCCCCGCACAGATACGCAGTATTTT. The encoded protein is CASSQETPPRTDTQYF.

This clonotype was observed at least ten times. The rearrangement links TRBV29-1 to TRBJ1-1; 7 bases match TRBD1. V gave up 3 bases and J gave up 6 bases; unmatched junction bases: 22. From germline, CDR1 is SQVTM and CDR2 ANQGSEA. The CDR3 length is 18 residues. The CDR3 DNA reads TGCAGCGTTGAGGTTAATGGACAGGAGTCGGCCTTTTTGGCTGAAGCTTTCTTT. Translated, it gives CSVEVNGQESAFLAEAFF.

This clonotype was detected only a few times. The chain recombines TRBV6-2 or TRBV6-3 with TRBJ1-1; unclear D gene. Germline CDR1 MNHEY, CDR2 SVGEGT. The CDR3 sequence is 16 residues long. Trimming left V 4 bases short and J 0 bases short, with 15 bases between. CDR3 bases: TGTGCCAGCAGTTCCAGACCGGTCTTCATGAACACTGAAGCTTTCTTT. Protein product: CASSSRPVFMNTEAFF.

Ten or more counts support this clonotype. A read error may produce the germline difference seen at one junction end. The chain uses TRBV11-3 and TRBJ2-3, with 14 nucleotides matching TRBD2. The germline CDR1 and CDR2 sequences are SGHNT and YENEEA. The CDR3 has 11 residues. CDR3: CASSSGLAGDF. The CDR3 DNA is TGTGCCAGCAGCTCGGGACTAGCGGGAGATTTT.

This clonotype is judged medium-sized. V and J are TRBV9 and TRBJ2-1; the match to TRBD2 covers 10 bases. Trimming at V came to 4 bases and at J to 9 bases, leaving 10 bases not matched to a gene. The germline CDR1 and CDR2 sequences are SGDLS and YYNGEE. This CDR3 contains 15 residues. The CDR3 reads CASSPTGTSAGEQFF. The CDR3 nucleotides are TGTGCCAGCAGCCCAACCGGGACTAGCGCGGGTGAGCAGTTCTTC.

The CDR3 nucleotides read TGCGCCAGCAGCCAAGAATTAGCACGCAGCACAGATACGCAGTATTTT. It yields the protein CASSQELARSTDTQYF. The chain uses TRBV4-1 and TRBJ2-3; D not certain. This CDR3 spans 16 amino acids. CDR1 is MGHRA, CDR2 YSYEKL, per germline. V was pared by 0 bases and J by 0 bases, with 10 bases between.